The rows below give T cell receptor beta chains drawn from one sample of a study of regulatory T cells in long-lasting Graves disease. TCRdb passed the multiplex PCR reads through MiXCR, listing each CDR3 protein once. The table has under 450,000 distinct CDR3 sequences, about 17% seen once. The data also belong to a second study, concerning T cells in Graves' hyperthyroidism and ophthalmopathy.

The sequencing used peripheral blood mononuclear cells (PBMCs), collected at new diagnosis, from a patient treated with antithyroid drugs. The receptors derive from a woman aged 18-29 years with Graves disease. Each CDR3 is given without its conserved first and last residue. Fields, in order: J gene, V gene, CDR3 protein.

j_call: TRBJ1-5
v_call: TRBV6-2/TRBV6-3
cdr3_aa: SSVDTSGNQPQH

j_call: TRBJ2-1
v_call: TRBV20-1
cdr3_aa: SAREFSGKPYNEQF

j_call: TRBJ2-1
v_call: TRBV7-9
cdr3_aa: ASSPRGPGQGNNEQF

j_call: TRBJ2-1
v_call: TRBV5-4
cdr3_aa: ASSSEGGEYDEQF

j_call: TRBJ2-1
v_call: TRBV6-1
cdr3_aa: ASSESGRGEQF

j_call: TRBJ2-1
v_call: TRBV20-1
cdr3_aa: SARADWEGYNEQF

j_call: TRBJ2-5
v_call: TRBV7-3
cdr3_aa: ASSRAPQETQY

j_call: TRBJ2-3
v_call: TRBV7-3
cdr3_aa: ASSLTAGGHGDTQY

j_call: TRBJ1-1
v_call: TRBV11-2
cdr3_aa: ASRQIGTGLHEAF

j_call: TRBJ2-3
v_call: TRBV20-1
cdr3_aa: SATREGRARTQNGADTQY

j_call: TRBJ1-1
v_call: TRBV5-5
cdr3_aa: ASRPDRRNTEAF

j_call: TRBJ2-1
v_call: TRBV24-1
cdr3_aa: ATSDFSGNEQF

j_call: TRBJ1-2
v_call: TRBV6-5
cdr3_aa: ASSFPTNYGYT

j_call: TRBJ2-7
v_call: TRBV28
cdr3_aa: ASSFLAVGGPVNEQY

j_call: TRBJ1-3
v_call: TRBV20-1
cdr3_aa: SATGDRENTIY

j_call: TRBJ2-1
v_call: TRBV7-9
cdr3_aa: ASNLKGSLDYNEQF

j_call: TRBJ2-7
v_call: TRBV29-1
cdr3_aa: SASGQGAYEQY

j_call: TRBJ2-1
v_call: TRBV11-3
cdr3_aa: ASSVGLAGYNEQF

j_call: TRBJ2-7
v_call: TRBV2
cdr3_aa: ASSLSGTGRTEQY

j_call: TRBJ1-1
v_call: TRBV30
cdr3_aa: VSQTGTVNTEAF

j_call: TRBJ1-2
v_call: TRBV28
cdr3_aa: ASSSTGNYGYT

j_call: TRBJ1-2
v_call: TRBV7-2
cdr3_aa: ASSLASVGGGRSSSYT

j_call: TRBJ2-7
v_call: TRBV9
cdr3_aa: ASSKGNWYEQY

j_call: TRBJ2-7
v_call: TRBV5-1
cdr3_aa: ASSLAFLHEQY

j_call: TRBJ1-2
v_call: TRBV4-1
cdr3_aa: ASSQPFAAGASYGYT

j_call: TRBJ2-7
v_call: TRBV27
cdr3_aa: ASGLAGALYEQY

j_call: TRBJ2-7
v_call: TRBV6-5
cdr3_aa: ASSYGTTGSEQY

j_call: TRBJ1-5
v_call: TRBV20-1
cdr3_aa: SATEAGALSNQPQH

j_call: TRBJ2-1
v_call: TRBV7-3
cdr3_aa: ASSSTGGGEQF

j_call: TRBJ2-7
v_call: TRBV29-1
cdr3_aa: SRAVGQGSEQY

j_call: TRBJ1-5
v_call: TRBV30
cdr3_aa: AWSVGGYGNQPQH

j_call: TRBJ2-5
v_call: TRBV15
cdr3_aa: ATSRDPPAAQY

j_call: TRBJ1-1
v_call: TRBV6-1
cdr3_aa: ATRTTGGQTLPGTEAF

j_call: TRBJ1-2
v_call: TRBV18
cdr3_aa: ASSAQGEYGYT

j_call: TRBJ2-2
v_call: TRBV30
cdr3_aa: AWAPGQDWSTGELF

j_call: TRBJ2-5
v_call: TRBV2
cdr3_aa: ASRLWQRETQY

j_call: TRBJ2-1
v_call: TRBV24-1
cdr3_aa: ATSDSKGQLNNEQF

j_call: TRBJ1-1
v_call: TRBV27
cdr3_aa: ASSLSGMNTEAF

j_call: TRBJ2-1
v_call: TRBV12-3/TRBV12-4
cdr3_aa: ASSLYGTDSYNEQF

j_call: TRBJ2-7
v_call: TRBV4-2
cdr3_aa: ASSQGGQGYEQY

j_call: TRBJ1-5
v_call: TRBV20-1
cdr3_aa: SARTVGGGNQPQH

j_call: TRBJ1-2
v_call: TRBV18
cdr3_aa: ASSLPDTVGGYT